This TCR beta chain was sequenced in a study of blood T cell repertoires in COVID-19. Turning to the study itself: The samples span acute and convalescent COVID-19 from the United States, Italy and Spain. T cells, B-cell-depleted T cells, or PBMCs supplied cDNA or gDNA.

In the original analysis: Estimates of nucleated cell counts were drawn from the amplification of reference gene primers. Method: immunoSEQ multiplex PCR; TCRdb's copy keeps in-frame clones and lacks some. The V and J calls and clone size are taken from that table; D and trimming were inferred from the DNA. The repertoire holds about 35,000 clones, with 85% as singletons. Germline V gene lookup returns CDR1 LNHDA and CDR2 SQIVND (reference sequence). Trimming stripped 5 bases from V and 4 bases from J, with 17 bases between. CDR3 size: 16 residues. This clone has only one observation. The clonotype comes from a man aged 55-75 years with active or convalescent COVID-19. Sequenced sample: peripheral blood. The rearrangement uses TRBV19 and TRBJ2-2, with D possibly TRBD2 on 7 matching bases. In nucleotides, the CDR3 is TGTGCCAGTAGTCCAAAGGGGGGGCCTACCACCGGGGAGCTGTTTTTT. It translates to CASSPKGGPTTGELFF.